Detailed here is one TCR beta chain. This clonotype was recorded a few times. Which antigen it targets is not known. No much larger clone exists at a distance of one base, and base qualities are not known. From V the trimming removes 5 bases and from J it removes 8 bases, while the gene matches leave 12 bases of the junction unaccounted for. Counted from cysteine to phenylalanine, this CDR3 has 15 amino acids. CDR3 DNA only is kept here, 45 bases in frame from base 1. Reading the germline V gene gives CDR1 SGHTA and CDR2 FQGNSA. PBMCs were isolated by Ficoll-Paque density gradient centrifugation. This entry comes from a study of T-cell memory formation after mild COVID-19 (dated by TCRdb to the early 2020s). Turning to the overall study: Most TCR sequence clusters were specific to one of the two donors. In two donors, T-cell clones that expanded and contracted after mild COVID-19 were followed by sequencing TCRalpha and TCRbeta repertoires longitudinally. The cohort was made up of two young adult volunteers, one female and one male, who were previously healthy.

Reads for this sample came from an Illumina NovaSeq 6000. cDNA libraries for TCRalpha and TCRbeta were prepared by 5'RACE using constant-segment primers, with sample barcodes and unique molecular identifiers added. Trizol reagent was used to extract RNA from every sample. Amplification of the libraries took two PCR steps, and the second step added a second sample barcode plus Illumina TruSeq adapters. Sequencing of libraries was performed on an Illumina NovaSeq with 2 x 150 bp paired-end reads. On the authors' methods: With migec v1.2.7, reads were demultiplexed and then collapsed into UMI-guided consensus sequences. With mixcr v2.1.11, UMI consensuses were aligned to TRA and TRB V and J templates and assembled into clonotypes. A clonotype was counted as expanded or contracted only when both edgeR and NoisET called the clonotype significant, with the noise models trained on biological replicates. edgeR calls used a false discovery rate-adjusted p below 0.01 and a log2 fold-change threshold of 1. As an exploratory analysis of dynamics, PCA with hierarchical clustering was applied to max-normalized trajectories of the 1000 most abundant clonotypes. Each responding clone was given a CD4 or CD8 phenotype based on the CD4+ and CD8+ repertoires, which had been sequenced separately. The raw public reads went through TCRdb reprocessing: fastp at Q25, MiXCR clone calling, in-frame beta chains kept. Rows matching on CDR3 protein sequence are summarized as one entry with the most common DNA and genes. TCRdb's processing, not the authors', yielded these V and J calls. For this sample there are 550,000 to 700,000 distinct CDR3 sequences; approximately 18% appear just once. The ten largest clones take up 12% of the sample.

Paper-wide results and their limitations: Some responding clones were found in pre-infection memory, which suggests that pre-existing cross-reactive memory T cells took part in the SARS-CoV-2 response. Whether the second-wave clones peaking on day 37 were SARS-CoV-2 specific was not confirmed. Contracting CD4+ clones were found mainly in CM and EM memory subsets, while CD8+ clones were enriched in EMRA. Balanced CD4/CD8 phenotypes were observed for clones contracting from day 15 to 85, whereas a bias towards CD4+ was observed for a second wave of clones expanding from day 15 to 37. The study included only a couple of mild cases, and larger cohorts that include severe cases with pre-infection samples were judged to be necessary.

Specimen: PBMCs or a T cell subset sorted from them (not recorded which). The receptor was derived from an adult woman who had mild COVID-19 (a few samples of this study predate the infection). The sample titles of this study are shuffled in the database, so cell type and time point are left out; the donor was told from shared clones. This chain joins TRBV7-2 to TRBJ1-2, and 9 bases in between align with TRBD1. The CDR3 has the sequence CASSRAPGQGGGYTF. The nucleotide sequence is TGTGCCAGCAGCAGGGCCCCGGGACAGGGTGGAGGCTACACCTTC.